This TCR beta chain emerged from a study of shared clonotypes between healthy human individuals. Overall study findings and caveats: Though the depth was large, rarefaction showed that sorted-subset sequencing was incomplete.

Concerning this clone itself: The antigen is unknown.

Positive CCR7 selection of CD45RO-negative cells yielded the naive CD8 cells, and terminally differentiated effector memory CD45RA+ cells were excluded. Caucasian adults living in Nashville, Tennessee, provided all samples. The CDR3 extends over 18 amino acids. Losses at the gene ends were 7 bases for V and 0 bases for J; bases not matched to a gene: 14. Germline lookup yields CDR1 SQVTM and CDR2 ANQGSEA. Assay: immunoSEQ multiplex PCR; the TCRdb copy retains only in-frame clones and omits some. The sample has around 1,900,000 clones; 80% to 95% are singletons. The receptor was isolated from a man aged 18 to 29 in good health. Some clones in this sample may be carry-over from other donors' samples. The rearrangement links TRBV29-1 to TRBJ2-1, with 11 bases fitting TRBD2. The specimen sequenced was naive CD8+ T cells from PBMCs. DNA of the CDR3: TGCAGCGGCCGAGGAGGGACTAGCGGTTTAAGCTCCTACAATGAGCAGTTCTTC. This codes for CSGRGGTSGLSSYNEQFF.